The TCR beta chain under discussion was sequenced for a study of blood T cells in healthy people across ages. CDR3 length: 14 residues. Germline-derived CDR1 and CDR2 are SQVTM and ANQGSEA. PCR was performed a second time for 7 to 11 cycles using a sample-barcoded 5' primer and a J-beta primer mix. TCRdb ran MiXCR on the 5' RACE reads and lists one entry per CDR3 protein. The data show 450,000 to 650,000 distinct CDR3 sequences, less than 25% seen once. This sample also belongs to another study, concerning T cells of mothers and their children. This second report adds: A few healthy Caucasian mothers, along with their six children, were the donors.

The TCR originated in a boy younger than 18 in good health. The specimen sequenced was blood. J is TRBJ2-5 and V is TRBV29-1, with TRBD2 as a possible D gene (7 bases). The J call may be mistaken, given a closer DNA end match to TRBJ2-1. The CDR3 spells CSAEGGVLGNEQFF. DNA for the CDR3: TGCAGCGCCGAGGGGGGGGTCCTGGGAAATGAGCAGTTCTTC.